The 6 T cell receptor beta chains below all came from one sample that was sequenced in a study of T cells after posttransplantation cyclophosphamide. Using immunoSEQ multiplex PCR, the repertoire was profiled, and TCRdb retains in-frame clones only, with some absent. The data show about 12,000 clones, with approximately 2% seen just once and about a sixth held by the top ten. A marrow graft followed busulfan-fludarabine conditioning, with cyclophosphamide on days +3 and +4. The sample consisted of PBMCs, taken after allogeneic stem cell transplant with posttransplant cyclophosphamide. These TCRs come from a male patient aged 25-45 years who received an allogeneic stem cell transplant from a related donor, was CMV-positive, and had no GVHD. The T cells may partly be graft donor cells.

This clone occurred a few times. This chain joins TRBV6-5 and TRBJ2-7; 9 bases align to TRBD2. The CDR3 runs 16 residues. The ends lost 0 bases at V and 2 bases at J; junction bases unmatched: 5. Germline CDR1 and CDR2: MNHEY and SVGAGI. The CDR3 loop reads CASSYSKRGVAYEQYF. The DNA of the CDR3 is TGTGCCAGCAGTTACTCGAAGCGGGGGGTCGCCTACGAGCAGTACTTC.

This chain connects TRBV6-6 to TRBJ2-7; TRBD2 matches at 7 bases. This CDR3 is 12 amino acids long. The trim removed 6 bases at V and 5 bases at J, leaving 4 bases unmatched. In germline, CDR1 is MNHNY, CDR2 SVGAGI (reference sequence). The CDR3 here is CASRGGGDEQYF. CDR3 in DNA: TGTGCCAGCAGGGGCGGGGGAGACGAGCAGTACTTC.

This clone showed up just a few times. The chain employs TRBV9 and TRBJ2-1; the match to TRBD2 covers 8 bases. The V gene's germline CDR1 is SGDLS and CDR2 YYNGEE. The CDR3 extends over 17 amino acids. V lost 0 bases and J lost 5; bases outside the gene matches: 10. The CDR3 loop reads CASSVVSWGTRNNEQFF. The CDR3 nucleotides read TGTGCCAGCAGCGTAGTATCTTGGGGGACTAGGAACAATGAGCAGTTCTTC. Supplemented by reference TRBV9 and TRBJ2-1, the full variable domain reads DSGVTQTPKHLITATGQRVTLRCSPRSGDLSVYWYQQSLDQGLQFLIQYYNGEERAKGNILERFSAQQFPDLHSELNLSSLELGDSALYFCASSVVSWGTRNNEQFFGPGTRLTVL.

The genes are TRBV9 and TRBJ1-2; no firm D call. V lost 0 bases and J lost 4, with 10 bases in between. The CDR3 totals 14 residues. Per germline, CDR1 SGDLS and CDR2 YYNGEE. Here the CDR3 reads CASSVDSGSYGYTF. CDR3 in DNA: TGTGCCAGCAGCGTAGATTCGGGATCCTATGGCTACACCTTC.

This chain uses TRBV7-2 with TRBJ1-2; TRBD1 matches at 11 bases. V dropped 4 bases and J dropped 5; count of bases not matched to a gene: 9. CDR3 length equals 16 residues. Per germline, CDR1 SGHTA and CDR2 FQGNSA. The CDR3 region has the DNA TGTGCCAGCAGCTCCCCAGGACAGGGGGCGGGATATGGCTACACCTTC. It specifies CASSSPGQGAGYGYTF.

J is TRBJ2-4 and V is TRBV10-3; 10 bases are shared with TRBD2. Per the germline V gene, CDR1 is ENHRY and CDR2 is SYGVKD. The CDR3 has 20 amino acids. Trimming removed 2 bases from V and 6 bases from J; junction bases left unmatched: 19. The CDR3 bases are TGTGCCATCAGTGAGCCGTATTGGGATGAGCGGGAGGGCCCTATAAACATTCAGTACTTC. Translated, it gives CAISEPYWDEREGPINIQYF.